This T cell receptor beta chain was identified during a study of T cells in Graves' hyperthyroidism and ophthalmopathy. Newly diagnosed patients aged 18 to 65 had hyperthyroidism of under 2 months' duration. PBMCs were derived from around 10 ml fresh peripheral blood. With 2 bases clipped from V and 2 bases from J, the junction kept 8 bases outside the gene matches. Germline-derived CDR1 and CDR2 are DFQATT and SNEGSKA (reference sequence). The CDR3 sequence is 15 residues long. On this clonotype: Antigen specificity is unknown.

RNA transcripts yielded amplified TCR beta CDR3 regions. First-round RT-PCR with HTBI primers amplified the TCR CDR3 region. TCRdb itself ran the multiplex PCR reads through MiXCR, one entry per CDR3 protein. Of about 210,000 distinct CDR3 sequences listed, over 15% are singletons. Study observations and caveats: Most thyroid clonotypes expanded above 0.001 were also detected in blood.

The source material was blood. The receptor comes from a man over 45 with Graves' hyperthyroidism. The chain is built from TRBV20-1 and TRBJ1-2; 7 nucleotides agree with TRBD1. The CDR3 loop reads CSARSDLTGNYGYTF. The CDR3 DNA sequence: TGCAGTGCTAGATCAGACCTGACAGGGAACTATGGCTACACCTTC.